The 30 T cell receptor beta chains given below trace back to one sample, sequenced in a study of blood T cells in healthy people across ages. For the second PCR, which ran for roughly 6 to 12 cycles, a sample-barcoded 5' primer and a J-beta primer mix were used. Each CDR3 protein is one row after TCRdb ran MiXCR on the 5' RACE reads. The sample holds about 1,800,000 distinct CDR3 sequences, roughly 27% seen once. Sequences were obtained from blood. These receptors were taken from a woman aged 25-40 years in good health.

The genes are TRBV7-9 and TRBJ2-1; tentative D call: TRBD1 (5 bases). Trimming stripped 1 base from V and 1 base from J, with 8 bases between. The CDR3 consists of 15 residues. The germline gives CDR1 SEHNR, CDR2 FQNEAQ (reference sequence). CDR3 protein: CASSLGQQSYNEQFF. The CDR3 nucleotides read TGTGCCAGCAGCTTAGGACAGCAATCCTACAATGAGCAGTTCTTC.

This clonotype was detected a few times. V is TRBV6-4 and J is TRBJ2-3; TRBD2 might be the D (5 bases). This CDR3 region has 13 residues. V was pared by 2 bases and J by 6 bases, with 9 bases between. The germline V gene has CDR1 MRHNA and CDR2 SNTAGT. The CDR3 loop reads CASSDLAGDTQYF. CDR3 in DNA: TGTGCCAGCAGTGACCTAGCTGGGGATACGCAGTATTTT.

The chain combines TRBV4-3 with TRBJ2-3; a possible D gene is TRBD1 (7 bases). The CDR3 consists of 16 residues. Germline V CDR1 and CDR2: LGHNA, YSLEER. Trimming shortened V by 5 bases and J by 2 bases, and 17 bases separated the two germline ends. This chain's CDR3 is CASSWRDSELTDTQYF. CDR3 in DNA: TGCGCCAGCAGCTGGCGGGACAGCGAACTCACAGATACGCAGTATTTT.

V and J are TRBV24-1 and TRBJ2-1; 7 bases match TRBD1. There are 15 residues in the CDR3. The junction had 10 bases not matched to a gene; V was cut back by 4 bases and J by 8 bases. Germline V gene data show CDR1 as KGHDR and CDR2 as SFDVKD. The CDR3 here is CATSDETTRGHEQFF. In DNA, the CDR3 is TGTGCCACCAGTGACGAGACAACTAGGGGGCATGAGCAGTTCTTC.

The table lists this clonotype with a count of one. This chain links TRBV12-3 or TRBV12-4 with TRBJ1-5, with a tentative D call TRBD1 (5 bases). There are 15 residues in the CDR3. Trimming took 6 bases from V and 4 from J, leaving 16 bases between them. CDR3 DNA sequence: TGTGCCAGCAGCCTGGGGACTGCCGCTAATCAGCCCCAGCATTTT. Its protein product is CASSLGTAANQPQHF.

The table lists this clonotype with many counts. This chain uses TRBV4-3 with TRBJ2-5; D not resolved. The V end was cut by 3 bases, the J end by 4 bases, with 15 bases between. The CDR3 consists of 15 residues. Germline CDR1 and CDR2: LGHNA and YSLEER. The CDR3 DNA sequence: TGCGCCAGCAGCCACCTCGGAGCCGAACCAGAGACCCAGTACTTC. Translating gives CASSHLGAEPETQYF.

This clonotype was seen a handful of times. The chain has TRBV2 and TRBJ1-6; tentatively, D is TRBD1 (5 bases). Germline V gives CDR1 SNHLY, CDR2 FYNNEI. CDR3 length: 12 amino acids. Trimming took 6 bases from V and 8 from J, leaving 8 bases between them. The CDR3 reads CASRDTHSPLHF. In nucleotides, the CDR3 is TGTGCCAGCAGGGACACCCATTCACCCCTCCACTTT.

The count of this clonotype is one. At one end the junction does not follow the germline gene, possibly because of a read error. The chain is built from TRBV20-1 and TRBJ1-5; D is unresolved. CDR3 length equals 15 residues. Germline V gives CDR1 DFQATT, CDR2 SNEGSKA (reference sequence). This CDR3 is CSASLPGQTNRPQHF. In nucleotides, the CDR3 is TGCAGTGCTAGTCTTCCAGGCCAGACTAATCGGCCCCAGCATTTT.

The J gene is TRBJ2-7, the V gene TRBV28, with D possibly matching TRBD1 (6 bases). Germline V gene data show CDR1 as MDHEN and CDR2 as SYDVKM. V lost 3 bases, J lost 1 base, and 13 bases lay in between. The CDR3 covers 15 residues. DNA for the CDR3: TGTGCCAGCAGTTTCGAGGGGGATCCTTCCTACGAGCAGTACTTC. It codes for CASSFEGDPSYEQYF.

The rearrangement joins TRBV7-2 to TRBJ2-7; a weak D match, TRBD1 (5 bases). TRBJ2-5 matches the DNA end more closely, so the J call is doubtful. Germline-derived CDR1 and CDR2 are SGHTA and FQGNSA. The CDR3 extends over 13 amino acids. CDR3 sequence (DNA): TGTGCCAGCAGCCCGGACATCACGGAGACCCAGTACTTC. Its protein is CASSPDITETQYF.

This clonotype was observed a few times. The rearrangement links TRBV20-1 to TRBJ2-1, with D possibly matching TRBD2 (5 bases). CDR1 is DFQATT and CDR2 is SNEGSKA in the germline V gene (reference sequence). CDR3 size: 15 residues. The V gene lost 0 bases and the J gene lost 6 bases, with 15 bases spanning the gap. The CDR3 region has the DNA TGCAGTGCTAGAGAAACGGGGATTAAGGGCAATGAGCAGTTCTTC. Its translation: CSARETGIKGNEQFF.

This clonotype occurred many times. This chain connects TRBV5-1 to TRBJ2-3; D is unresolved. V lost 4 bases and J 2 bases, leaving 2 bases between the germline ends. Germline V lookup: CDR1 SGHRS, CDR2 YFSETQ. The CDR3 contains 11 residues. The CDR3 here is CASSITDTQYF. The CDR3 bases are TGCGCCAGCAGCATCACAGATACGCAGTATTTT. The full variable domain, completed using reference TRBV5-1 and TRBJ2-3, is KAGVTQTPRYLIKTRGQQVTLSCSPISGHRSVSWYQQTPGQGLQFLFEYFSETQRNKGNFPGRFSGRQFSNSRSEMNVSTLELGDSALYLCASSITDTQYFGPGTRLTVL.

For this clonotype: Mismatch with germline at one junction end may stem from a read error. The rearrangement links TRBV19 to TRBJ2-1; TRBD2 matches 9 bases. Looked up from germline, CDR1 is LNHDA and CDR2 is SQIVND (reference sequence). This CDR3 spans 18 amino acids. CDR3 amino acids: CASSIDRIGLAGINEQFF. The DNA of the CDR3 is TGCGCCAGTAGTATAGATCGTATCGGCCTAGCGGGGATCAATGAGCAGTTCTTC.

In its sample, this clonotype was seen a few times. The DNA for the CDR3 is TGCAGTGCTAGAGATCGGGGAAGGAGCTCCTACGAGCAGTACTTC. Translation gives CSARDRGRSSYEQYF. The V call is TRBV20-1, the J call TRBJ2-7; TRBD2 might be the D (5 bases). The CDR3 runs to 15 residues. Germline CDR1 reads DFQATT; CDR2 reads SNEGSKA (reference sequence). Trimming left V 0 bases short and J 0 bases short, with 12 bases between.

J is TRBJ2-3 and V is TRBV3-1; no definite D call. V was shortened by 0 bases and J by 6 bases, with 4 bases between the two germline ends. This CDR3 spans 12 amino acids. The germline V gene encodes CDR1 LGHDT and CDR2 YNNKEL (reference sequence). DNA of the CDR3: TGTGCCAGCAGCCAAGAACCCGATACGCAGTATTTT. Its translation is CASSQEPDTQYF.

In the case of this clonotype: Being one base from a much bigger clone, this may be a read error. This chain's CDR3 is CSARRSGGFYELYF. DNA of the CDR3: TGCAGTGCTAGGAGGAGCGGAGGGTTCTACGAGCTGTACTTC. The genes are TRBV20-1 and TRBJ2-7, with D tentatively TRBD2 (6 bases). Germline V gene data show CDR1 as DFQATT and CDR2 as SNEGSKA (reference sequence). The CDR3 consists of 14 residues.

The table lists this clonotype with a few counts. The CDR3 sequence: CSARDSGGGTGELFF. CDR3 DNA sequence: TGCAGTGCTAGAGATAGCGGGGGTGGCACCGGGGAGCTGTTTTTT. This rearrangement joins TRBV20-1 to TRBJ2-2; 9 nucleotides line up with TRBD2. J gave up 4 bases and V 0 bases, and 3 bases lay outside the gene matches. Germline assignment: CDR1 DFQATT and CDR2 SNEGSKA (reference sequence). The CDR3 covers 15 residues.

As regards this clonotype: A read error may explain this, as a much larger clone is one base away. The rearrangement uses TRBV7-9 and TRBJ2-7; D gene ambiguous. Germline lookup yields CDR1 SEHNR and CDR2 FQNEAQ (reference sequence). The CDR3 runs 12 residues. The CDR3 DNA reads TGTGCCAGCAACTTAAGTTCGACCGAGCAGTACTTC. This translates into CASNLSSTEQYF.

This clonotype has a handful of counts. J is TRBJ2-7 and V is TRBV5-6, with 9 bases matching TRBD2. The V gene's germline CDR1 is SGHDT and CDR2 YYEEEE. V lost 4 bases and J lost 3; bases outside the gene matches: 8. This CDR3 region has 15 residues. Here the CDR3 reads CASSHSGSGVYEQYF. CDR3 in DNA: TGTGCCAGCAGCCATAGCGGGAGTGGGGTCTACGAGCAGTACTTC. Using reference TRBV5-6 and TRBJ2-7 for the parts outside the CDR3, the full variable domain is DAGVTQSPTHLIKTRGQQVTLRCSPKSGHDTVSWYQQALGQGPQFIFQYYEEEERQRGNFPDRFSGHQFPNYSSELNVNALLLGDSALYLCASSHSGSGVYEQYFGPGTRLTVT.

The gene calls are TRBV7-6 and TRBJ1-3, with unresolved D. This CDR3 has 15 residues. The V gene lost 0 bases and the J gene lost 4 bases, with 10 bases spanning the gap. Per the germline V gene, CDR1 is SGHVS and CDR2 is FNYEAQ. In DNA, the CDR3 is TGTGCCAGCAGCTTAGCCGGAGGAGTGGGAAACACCATATATTTT. This encodes CASSLAGGVGNTIYF.

The J gene is TRBJ2-5, the V gene TRBV29-1, with D possibly TRBD2 on 5 matching bases. V lost 7 bases and J 6 bases, leaving 15 bases between the germline ends. The germline gives CDR1 SQVTM, CDR2 ANQGSEA. This CDR3 region has 12 residues. CDR3 in amino acids: CSGLGAGKTQYF. In nucleotides, the CDR3 is TGCAGCGGTTTAGGCGCCGGGAAGACCCAGTACTTC.

The gene calls are TRBV5-1 and TRBJ2-5; D uncertain. Germline CDR1 reads SGHRS; CDR2 reads YFSETQ. Trimming pared 5 bases from V and 2 bases from J, leaving 13 bases between. The CDR3 is made up of 14 amino acids. The CDR3 nucleotides read TGCGCCAGCAGTGCCGTGGCAGCTCAAGAGACCCAGTACTTC. Protein product: CASSAVAAQETQYF.

This sequence joins TRBV29-1 and TRBJ1-2; D ambiguous. Per germline, CDR1 SQVTM and CDR2 ANQGSEA. Deletions cut 4 bases from V and 5 bases from J, with 8 bases between. The CDR3 is 11 amino acids. Here the CDR3 reads CSVVSEYGYTF. In nucleotides, the CDR3 is TGCAGCGTTGTGTCCGAGTATGGCTACACCTTC.

This clonotype has at least ten counts. The J gene is TRBJ2-3, the V gene TRBV4-3, with D hard to call. Germline V gene data show CDR1 as LGHNA and CDR2 as YSLEER. The CDR3 runs to 14 residues. V was pared by 0 bases and J by 6 bases, with 10 bases between. CDR3 nucleotide sequence: TGCGCCAGCAGCCAAGACTACTCCGACGATACGCAGTATTTT. It codes for CASSQDYSDDTQYF.

This clonotype was detected ten times or more. The chain recombines TRBV5-6 with TRBJ1-5; a weak D match, TRBD1 (5 bases). The V gene's germline CDR1 is SGHDT and CDR2 YYEEEE. V was cut by 4 bases and J by 2 bases, with 10 bases left in between. The CDR3 extends over 14 amino acids. CDR3 DNA: TGTGCCAGCAGCCGGAGGGGAGGCAATCAGCCCCAGCATTTT. As protein: CASSRRGGNQPQHF.

At least ten counts were recorded for this clonotype. This chain joins TRBV5-1 and TRBJ1-6, with a possible D match to TRBD1 (5 bases). CDR1 and CDR2 from the germline V gene are SGHRS and YFSETQ. The ends were cut back, 4 bases at V and 8 bases at J, with 13 bases in the middle. The CDR3 has 14 amino acids. DNA of the CDR3: TGCGCCAGCAGCCGAGGGGAGGTAGATTCACCCCTCCACTTT. Translated: CASSRGEVDSPLHF.

This clonotype was counted ten times or more. The junction does not match germline at one end; this may be a read error. The chain carries TRBV12-3 or TRBV12-4 and TRBJ2-3; 8 bases fit TRBD2. The CDR3 sequence is 15 residues long. The CDR3 spells CASSFASGSTDTQYF. The CDR3, as DNA: TGCGCCAGCAGCTTCGCTAGCGGGAGCACAGATACGCAGTATTTT.

Ten or more counts support this clonotype. The rearrangement uses TRBV29-1 and TRBJ1-2, with no clear D. The germline gives CDR1 SQVTM, CDR2 ANQGSEA. This CDR3 region has 11 residues. The V end was cut by 7 bases, the J end by 5 bases, with 11 bases between. The CDR3 sequence: CSGMVAYGYTF. CDR3 in DNA: TGCAGCGGTATGGTAGCTTATGGCTACACCTTC.

The chain links TRBV7-2 to TRBJ2-6; 7 nucleotides line up with TRBD1. Trimming took 5 bases from V and 4 from J; bases not matched to a gene: 8. Germline CDR1 is SGHTA and CDR2 is FQGNSA. This CDR3 is built from 16 residues. The CDR3 loop is CASSESTGTGANVLTF. CDR3 nucleotide sequence: TGTGCCAGCAGCGAGTCGACAGGGACCGGGGCCAACGTCCTGACTTTC.

As concerns this clonotype: One junction end does not reproduce the germline sequence, and a read error may be involved. The chain has TRBV6-1 and TRBJ1-4; a possible D gene is TRBD1 (5 bases). Germline lookup yields CDR1 MNHNS and CDR2 SASEGT. The CDR3 runs to 14 residues. In DNA, the CDR3 is TGTGCCAGCAGAGACCGGGGCTTTAATGAAAAACGGTTTTTT. This encodes CASRDRGFNEKRFF.